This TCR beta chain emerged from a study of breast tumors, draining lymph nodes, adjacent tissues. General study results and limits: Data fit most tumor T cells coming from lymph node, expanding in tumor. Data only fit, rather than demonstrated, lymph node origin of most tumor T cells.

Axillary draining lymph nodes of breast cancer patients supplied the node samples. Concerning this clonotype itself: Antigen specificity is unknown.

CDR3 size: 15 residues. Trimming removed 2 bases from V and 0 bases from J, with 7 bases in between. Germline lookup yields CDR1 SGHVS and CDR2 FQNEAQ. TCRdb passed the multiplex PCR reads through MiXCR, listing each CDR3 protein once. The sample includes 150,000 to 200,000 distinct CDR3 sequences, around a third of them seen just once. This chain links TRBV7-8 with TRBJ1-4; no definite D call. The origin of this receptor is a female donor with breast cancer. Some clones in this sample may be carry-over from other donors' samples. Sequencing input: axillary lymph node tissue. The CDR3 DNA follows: TGTGCCAGCAGCTTACGGCGGACAACTAATGAAAAACTGTTTTTT. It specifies CASSLRRTTNEKLFF. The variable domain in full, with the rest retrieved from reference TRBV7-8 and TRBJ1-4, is GAGVSQSPRYKVAKRGQDVALRCDPISGHVSLFWYQQALGQGPEFLTYFQNEAQLDKSGLPSDRFFAERPEGSVSTLKIQRTQQEDSAVYLCASSLRRTTNEKLFFGSGTQLSVL.